This T cell receptor (beta chain) originates from a study of CD8 T cells in ankylosing spondylitis. There are a few counts of this clonotype. TCRdb used MiXCR to reprocess the 5' RACE reads, holding one entry per CDR3 protein. The sample holds around 17,000 distinct CDR3 sequences; roughly 8.2% are singletons and the top ten take roughly 38%. CDR1 is KGHDR, CDR2 SFDVKD, per germline. V gave up 4 bases and J gave up 5 bases, with 11 bases separating them. This CDR3 comprises 14 residues. The sequenced material came from blood. V gene TRBV24-1 combines with J gene TRBJ2-1, with no clear D. The receptor comes from a male donor with ankylosing spondylitis or in good health (not recorded which). CDR3 DNA: TGTGCCACCAGTGACCCTTTCTCGAACAATGAGCAGTTCTTC. Its translation: CATSDPFSNNEQFF.